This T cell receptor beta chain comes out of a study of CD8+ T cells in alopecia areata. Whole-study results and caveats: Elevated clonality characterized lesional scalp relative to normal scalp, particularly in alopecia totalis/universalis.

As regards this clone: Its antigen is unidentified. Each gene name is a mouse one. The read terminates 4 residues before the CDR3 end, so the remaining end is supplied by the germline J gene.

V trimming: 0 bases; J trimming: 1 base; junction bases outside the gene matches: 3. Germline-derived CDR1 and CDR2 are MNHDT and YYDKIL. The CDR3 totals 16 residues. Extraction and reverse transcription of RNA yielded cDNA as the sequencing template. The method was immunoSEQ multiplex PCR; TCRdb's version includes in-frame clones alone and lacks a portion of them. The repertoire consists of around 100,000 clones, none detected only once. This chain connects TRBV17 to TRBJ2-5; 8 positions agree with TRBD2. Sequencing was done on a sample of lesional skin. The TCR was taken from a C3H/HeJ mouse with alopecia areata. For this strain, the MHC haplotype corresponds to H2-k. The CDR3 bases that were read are TGTGCTAGCAGTAGAGAGGGGGGGCGCTACCAAGAC. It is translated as CASSREGGRYQD. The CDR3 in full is CASSREGGRYQDTQYF.